This is a list of T cell receptor beta chains from one sample in a study of identical twins. TCRdb re-called the 5' RACE reads through MiXCR, storing one row per CDR3 protein. The sample consists of approximately 410,000 distinct CDR3 sequences, less than 20% of them appearing once. The sample comprised naive T cells sorted from blood. The receptors shown here come from a man in his fifties in good health. Both conserved end residues are part of each CDR3. Fields, in order: V gene, CDR3 protein.

TRBV5-1,CASSLAGQPSTDTQYF
TRBV12-3/TRBV12-4,CASSHEEGGETQYF
TRBV9,CASSVGSRMEGQYF
TRBV4-2,CASSPGGRSKNIQYF
TRBV25-1,CASSDRGDYTGELFF
TRBV20-1,CSASLGSTGELFF
TRBV5-1,CASSSWTGTGPYEQYF
TRBV5-6,CASSFPGRTYEQYF
TRBV4-2,CASSPEVAGGPIPGTDTQYF
TRBV14,CASSQDSVTDTQYF
TRBV11-2,CASSPHLGPSGRAKQFF
TRBV6-1,CASSRGPGAKNIQYF
TRBV4-2,CASSQDGLYSGNTIYF
TRBV6-1,CASSPRGRATGELFF
TRBV2,CARQTGTYNEQFF
TRBV6-5,CASSYLQPGANVLTF
TRBV11-2,CASSLTHSPGNTIYF
TRBV29-1,CSVKDRVNPGELFF
TRBV10-3,CAISGTGVSYEQYF
TRBV11-2,CASSLVAGFNQPQHF
TRBV10-3,CAISGLAETGVTQYF
TRBV4-2,CASSQSIGLVYEQYF
TRBV5-1,CASSPQGGNEQFF
TRBV12-3/TRBV12-4,CASRRDSLGGETQYF
TRBV12-3/TRBV12-4,CASLNRQGRGTWNEQFF
TRBV20-1,CSASFPGGNEQFF
TRBV28,CASSPRLTGTETQYF
TRBV4-2,CASSQVSRRSRGNEQFF
TRBV12-3/TRBV12-4,CASSNRGWNTGELFF
TRBV7-8,CASSLRFYEGSGANVLTF